The 21 T cell receptor beta chains below come from one sample, sequenced in a study of blood T cell repertoires in COVID-19. This table comes from immunoSEQ multiplex PCR, and its TCRdb copy is limited to in-frame clones, with some not included. The sample holds 250,000 to 300,000 clones, about nine tenths seen once. The sequenced material came from peripheral blood. These receptors came from a woman aged 30 to 39 with COVID-19, enrolled during active disease.

This rearrangement joins TRBV11-2 to TRBJ2-5, with 9 bases aligning to TRBD1. The CDR3 is made up of 16 amino acids. V dropped 2 bases and J dropped 5; count of bases not matched to a gene: 9. Germline CDR1 and CDR2: SGHAT and FQNNGV. In DNA form, the CDR3 reads TGTGCCAGCAGCTTACCACCCGGGACAGGGCCCGAGACCCAGTACTTC. The encoded protein is CASSLPPGTGPETQYF.

The CDR3: CASRGTSGRVGEQFF. In DNA form, the CDR3 reads TGTGCCAGCAGAGGGACTAGCGGGAGGGTAGGTGAGCAGTTCTTC. The rearrangement links TRBV2 to TRBJ2-1; TRBD2 aligns across 16 bases. The V and J ends lost 6 bases and 9 bases, in that order; junction bases with no gene match: 5. CDR3 length equals 15 residues. Per germline, CDR1 SNHLY and CDR2 FYNNEI.

The chain is built from TRBV11-3 and TRBJ2-7; 9 positions match TRBD2. Germline CDR1 and CDR2: SGHNT and YENEEA. V lost 4 bases to trimming and J lost 6 bases; unmatched junction nucleotides: 22. The length of the CDR3 is 19 residues. CDR3 sequence reads: CASSSPSASSGRRLCEQYF. CDR3 coding DNA: TGTGCCAGCAGCTCGCCTAGCGCCTCGAGCGGGAGGCGTCTCTGCGAGCAGTACTTC.

The CDR3 is CASSEGQANIQYF. The DNA for the CDR3 is TGTGCCAGCAGTGAAGGTCAGGCGAACATTCAGTACTTC. V usage is TRBV2 and J usage is TRBJ2-4; D is ambiguous. V was pared by 1 base and J by 7 bases, with 8 bases between. CDR1 and CDR2 from the germline V gene are SNHLY and FYNNEI. The CDR3 extends over 13 amino acids.

The rearrangement uses TRBV9 and TRBJ2-5; 10 bases align to TRBD1. With 3 bases clipped from V and 5 bases from J, the junction kept 13 bases outside the gene matches. CDR1 is SGDLS and CDR2 is YYNGEE in the germline V gene. This CDR3 spans 17 amino acids. Here the CDR3 DNA reads TGTGCCAGCAGCGCCCAATCTTCGGGACAGGGGACGGAGACCCAGTACTTC. Translated, it gives CASSAQSSGQGTETQYF.

The chain has TRBV4-3 and TRBJ1-2; D is undetermined. The length of the CDR3 is 18 residues. The ends were cut back, 0 bases at V and 4 bases at J, with 21 bases in the middle. Germline V lookup: CDR1 LGHNA, CDR2 YSLEER. CDR3 loop: CASSQDAGSGHLRYGYTF. The CDR3 DNA sequence: TGCGCCAGCAGCCAAGATGCGGGGTCCGGCCACCTCCGCTATGGCTACACCTTC.

The gene calls are TRBV7-2 and TRBJ2-1, with 7 nucleotides matching TRBD2. This CDR3 is 14 amino acids long. V lost 0 bases and J lost 7; bases outside the gene matches: 3. Germline-derived CDR1 and CDR2 are SGHTA and FQGNSA. The CDR3 is CASSLALRGNEQFF. The CDR3 bases are TGTGCCAGCAGCTTAGCCTTGCGGGGGAATGAGCAGTTCTTC. Combining the CDR3 with reference TRBV7-2 and TRBJ2-1 gives the whole variable domain GAGVSQSPSNKVTEKGKDVELRCDPISGHTALYWYRQSLGQGLEFLIYFQGNSAPDKSGLPSDRFSAERTGGSVSTLTIQRTQQEDSAVYLCASSLALRGNEQFFGPGTRLTVL.

The chain combines TRBV5-6 with TRBJ2-1; 10 bases fit TRBD2. This CDR3 has 15 amino acids. V shed 4 bases and J 6 bases; nucleotides not matched to a gene: 7. Germline V gene data show CDR1 as SGHDT and CDR2 as YYEEEE. The CDR3 coding sequence is TGTGCCAGCAGCCTGAGCGGGAGGGCGACCAATGAGCAGTTCTTC. It specifies CASSLSGRATNEQFF.

This sequence joins TRBV30 and TRBJ2-2, with D tentatively TRBD1 (6 bases). The CDR3 totals 17 residues. Trimming removed 4 bases at V and 4 bases at J, with 22 bases between. The germline V gene has CDR1 GTSNPN and CDR2 SVGIG (reference sequence). Here the CDR3 reads CAWTPFDRSVSTGELFF. Here the CDR3 DNA reads TGTGCCTGGACCCCCTTCGACAGGAGCGTTAGCACCGGGGAGCTGTTTTTT.

This sequence joins TRBV5-5 and TRBJ2-5; 7 nucleotides align to TRBD1. There are 14 residues in the CDR3. With 1 base clipped from V and 2 bases from J, the junction kept 2 bases outside the gene matches. Germline assignment: CDR1 SGHKS and CDR2 YYEKEE (reference sequence). CDR3 nucleotides: TGTGCCAGCAGCTTGACGGGACAGCAAGAGACCCAGTACTTC. It yields the protein CASSLTGQQETQYF.

The chain joins TRBV24-1 to TRBJ2-1; TRBD2 matches at 7 bases. This CDR3 has 16 amino acids. The germline gives CDR1 KGHDR, CDR2 SFDVKD. With 5 bases clipped from V and 4 bases from J, the junction kept 10 bases outside the gene matches. CDR3: CATSVGRLASYNEQFF. CDR3 sequence (DNA): TGTGCCACCAGTGTTGGCAGACTAGCTTCTTACAATGAGCAGTTCTTC.

The chain carries TRBV5-4 and TRBJ1-2, with D hard to call. Germline-derived CDR1 and CDR2 are SGHNT and YYREEE (reference sequence). There are 14 residues in the CDR3. The V end lost 0 bases, the J end lost 6 bases, and 12 bases lay between the germline ends. CDR3: CASSLVGSVDGYTF. For the CDR3, the DNA is TGTGCCAGCAGCTTGGTTGGGAGTGTGGATGGCTACACCTTC.

In nucleotides, the CDR3 is TGTGCCAGCAGCTTACAAAGGGGGCGAAACACCGGGGAGCTGTTTTTT. Encoded protein: CASSLQRGRNTGELFF. The V call is TRBV7-3, the J call TRBJ2-2, with 7 positions matching TRBD1. In germline, CDR1 is SGHTA, CDR2 FQGTGA. This CDR3 is built from 16 residues. V lost 2 bases, J lost 2 bases, and 5 bases stayed unmatched.

J is TRBJ1-2 and V is TRBV4-1, with D hard to call. V lost 0 bases to trimming and J lost 8 bases, with 10 bases between them. Germline values: CDR1 MGHRA, CDR2 YSYEKL. The CDR3 has 13 amino acids. CDR3 sequence reads: CASSQDGRAGYTF. As DNA, the CDR3 is TGCGCCAGCAGCCAAGATGGGCGGGCAGGCTACACCTTC.

The chain has TRBV7-9 and TRBJ2-4, with TRBD2 as a possible D gene (5 bases). CDR3 size: 14 residues. Germline CDR1 reads SEHNR; CDR2 reads FQNEAQ (reference sequence). Trimming cost V 1 base and J 8 bases, with 12 bases left between them. The CDR3 DNA sequence: TGTGCCAGCAGCTTAGATACCCTGGAGGACATTCAGTACTTC. This codes for CASSLDTLEDIQYF.

The chain couples TRBV11-3 to TRBJ2-7, with D maybe TRBD2 (6 bases). Trimming cost V 0 bases and J 6 bases, with 9 bases left between them. Germline V CDR1 and CDR2: SGHNT, YENEEA. CDR3 length: 13 amino acids. CDR3 sequence (DNA): TGTGCCAGCAGCTTAGATCCCGGGGGCGAGCAGTACTTC. This gives the protein CASSLDPGGEQYF.

The chain recombines TRBV7-8 with TRBJ2-7; 8 nucleotides line up with TRBD1. The trim removed 4 bases at V and 3 bases at J, leaving 11 bases unmatched. Germline CDR1 is SGHVS and CDR2 is FQNEAQ. CDR3 size: 16 residues. This CDR3 is CASSSETGTGFYEQYF. The CDR3 DNA reads as TGTGCCAGCAGCTCGGAAACCGGGACAGGATTCTACGAGCAGTACTTC.

V is TRBV7-8 and J is TRBJ2-7; weak D call: TRBD2 (5 bases). Trimming took off 2 bases at V and 2 bases at J, with 13 bases between the two ends. CDR3 length: 15 residues. Germline CDR1 and CDR2: SGHVS and FQNEAQ. The CDR3 loop is CASSLSLWGAYEQYF. CDR3 in DNA: TGTGCCAGCAGCTTATCCCTTTGGGGAGCCTACGAGCAGTACTTC. Complete variable domain (other parts from reference TRBV7-8 and TRBJ2-7): GAGVSQSPRYKVAKRGQDVALRCDPISGHVSLFWYQQALGQGPEFLTYFQNEAQLDKSGLPSDRFFAERPEGSVSTLKIQRTQQEDSAVYLCASSLSLWGAYEQYFGPGTRLTVT.

This chain joins TRBV6-5 and TRBJ1-2, with 7 bases fitting TRBD1. The CDR3 has 13 amino acids. After removal of 5 bases from V and 4 bases from J, the junction contained 4 bases not matched to a gene. Germline-derived CDR1 and CDR2 are MNHEY and SVGAGI. CDR3 sequence reads: CASSRDSGYGYTF. The CDR3 DNA reads TGTGCCAGCAGTAGGGACAGCGGCTATGGCTACACCTTC.

This clone has just a few counts. The rearrangement joins TRBV5-5 to TRBJ2-7; D is unclear. CDR1 is SGHKS and CDR2 is YYEKEE in the germline V gene (reference sequence). The CDR3 consists of 12 residues. Trimming took 2 bases from V and 5 from J, leaving 8 bases between them. CDR3 amino acids: CASSLMADEQYF. The DNA for the CDR3 is TGTGCCAGCAGCTTAATGGCAGACGAGCAGTACTTC.

This chain connects TRBV5-5 to TRBJ1-6, with D uncertain. V was cut by 1 base and J by 9 bases, with 11 bases left in between. The CDR3 contains 14 residues. Germline V lookup: CDR1 SGHKS, CDR2 YYEKEE (reference sequence). The CDR3 reads CASSLQLGGSPLHF. Written as DNA, the CDR3 is TGTGCCAGCAGCTTGCAACTAGGAGGTTCACCCCTCCACTTT.